A selection of T cell receptor beta chains follows, all from one sample in a study of molecular identifiers for immune sequencing clone quantification. TCRdb re-analysed the PCR reads in MiXCR, keeping a single row per CDR3 protein. Of some 100,000 distinct CDR3 sequences in the sample, roughly 34% were seen once. Input material: naive CD8+ T cells from blood, with Jurkat cell RNA spiked in. These receptors originate from a human donor in good health. Some libraries in this study had Jurkat cell RNA spiked in. Both conserved end residues are part of each CDR3. A D gene is named only where the DNA matches it firmly. Clone size is stated in some rows and not others, as once, few, many or a class when expanded.

v_call	j_call	clone_size	d_call	cdr3_aa	cdr3_nt
TRBV28	TRBJ2-1	-	-	CASSPTSYNEQFF	TGTGCCAGCAGTCCGACTAGCTACAATGAGCAGTTCTTC
TRBV12-3/TRBV12-4	TRBJ2-1	-	TRBD2	CATRVAGNEQFF	TGTGCCACCAGAGTAGCGGGGAACGAGCAGTTCTTC
TRBV25-1	TRBJ2-3	-	-	CASSDGDGITDTLYF	TGTGCCAGCAGTGATGGCGACGGGATCACAGATACGCTGTATTTT
TRBV29-1	TRBJ2-4	many	TRBD2	CSVETPSGTKNIQYF	TGCAGCGTTGAAACTCCTAGCGGGACGAAAAACATTCAGTACTTC
TRBV13	TRBJ2-7	-	-	CASSPPEGLVRYEQYF	TGTGCCAGCAGCCCCCCGGAGGGTCTCGTTAGATACGAGCAGTACTTC
TRBV5-6	TRBJ2-3	many	-	CASSLSGFFPDTQYF	TGTGCCAGCAGCTTGTCGGGGTTCTTTCCAGATACGCAGTATTTT
TRBV2	TRBJ1-5	-	TRBD1	CASSTLDRGNQPQHF	TGTGCCAGCAGTACCCTCGACAGGGGAAATCAGCCCCAGCATTTT
TRBV12-3/TRBV12-4	TRBJ1-5	once	-	CTSSLAPSQPQHF	TGTACCAGCAGTTTAGCCCCATCGCAGCCCCAGCATTTT
TRBV15	TRBJ2-4	-	-	CATSRDLSRAKNIQYF	TGTGCCACCAGCAGAGATCTGTCTCGGGCCAAAAACATTCAGTACTTC
TRBV28	TRBJ1-1	many	-	CASAYRSTEAFF	TGTGCCAGCGCCTACAGGAGCACTGAAGCTTTCTTT
TRBV28	TRBJ2-1	few	TRBD1	CASSSGQENNEQFF	TGTGCCAGCAGTTCCGGACAGGAAAACAATGAGCAGTTCTTC
TRBV14	TRBJ2-3	many	-	CASSHLRDPATDTQYF	TGTGCCAGCAGCCACCTCCGGGACCCAGCCACAGATACGCAGTATTTT
TRBV4-3	TRBJ2-1	once	-	CASSPMPGTEQFF	TGCGCCAGCAGCCCCATGCCCGGAACCGAGCAGTTCTTC
TRBV6-5	TRBJ2-7	-	-	CASSYLGTYEQYF	TGTGCCAGCAGTTACTTGGGGACCTACGAGCAGTACTTC
TRBV2	TRBJ2-3	few	-	CASSFPVLSTDTQYF	TGTGCCAGCAGCTTCCCAGTGCTAAGCACAGATACGCAGTATTTT
TRBV20-1	TRBJ2-3	few	-	CSARSGVWDTDTQYF	TGCAGTGCTCGGTCGGGGGTCTGGGACACAGATACGCAGTATTTT
TRBV28	TRBJ2-3	many	-	CASSRDRNTQYF	TGTGCCAGCAGCAGGGATAGGAATACGCAGTATTTT
TRBV5-4	TRBJ1-1	many	-	CASSLTGLNTEAFF	TGTGCCAGCAGCTTAACAGGACTAAACACTGAAGCTTTCTTT
TRBV7-9	TRBJ2-5	-	-	CASSSRDGRSLQETQYF	TGTGCCAGCAGCTCAAGGGATGGACGGAGCTTACAAGAGACCCAGTACTTC
TRBV6-6	TRBJ2-1	many	-	CASSYLAPYNEQFF	TGTGCCAGCAGTTACTTAGCGCCTTACAATGAGCAGTTCTTC
TRBV27	TRBJ2-3	many	-	CASGSWADTQYF	TGTGCCAGCGGTTCCTGGGCAGATACGCAGTATTTT
TRBV6-5	TRBJ2-7	many	-	CASSSTWYEQYF	TGTGCCAGCAGCTCGACTTGGTACGAGCAGTACTTC
TRBV11-2	TRBJ2-7	-	-	CASSLFGGAYEQYF	TGTGCCAGCAGCTTATTCGGGGGAGCCTACGAGCAGTACTTC
TRBV28	TRBJ2-7	-	TRBD1	CASSYRGTTFYEQYF	TGTGCCAGCAGTTACAGGGGTACCACGTTCTACGAGCAGTACTTC
TRBV7-8	TRBJ1-3	many	TRBD1	CASSLLERGLNTIYF	TGTGCCAGCAGCTTACTGGAAAGGGGGCTAAACACCATATATTTT
TRBV5-5	TRBJ2-1	-	TRBD2	CASSGEAGNEQFF	TGTGCCAGCAGCGGGGAAGCGGGAAATGAGCAGTTCTTC
TRBV9	TRBJ2-5	-	TRBD2	CASSNPGLAGVEEPQYF	TGTGCCAGCAGCAACCCGGGACTAGCGGGAGTTGAAGAGCCCCAGTACTTC
TRBV10-3	TRBJ2-1	-	-	CAISEAKYNEQFF	TGTGCCATCAGTGAGGCCAAGTACAATGAGCAGTTCTTC
TRBV7-9	TRBJ1-1	many	-	CASSFRDLGIEAFF	TGTGCCAGCAGCTTTCGGGATCTAGGAATTGAAGCTTTCTTT
TRBV19	TRBJ1-1	-	-	CASSIRWNTEAFF	TGTGCCAGTAGTATCAGGTGGAACACTGAAGCTTTCTTT
TRBV2	TRBJ2-5	many	TRBD2	CASSEAELAGQETQYF	TGTGCCAGCAGTGAAGCGGAACTAGCGGGTCAAGAGACCCAGTACTTC
TRBV28	TRBJ2-7	-	-	CASGVAYEQYF	TGTGCCAGCGGGGTGGCCTACGAGCAGTACTTC
TRBV28	TRBJ1-5	-	-	CASSQTGYQPQHF	TGTGCCAGCAGTCAGACGGGATATCAGCCCCAGCATTTT
TRBV5-4	TRBJ2-5	many	-	CASSLGWSETQYF	TGTGCCAGCAGCTTGGGGTGGTCTGAGACCCAGTACTTC
TRBV29-1	TRBJ2-4	-	TRBD1	CSVAGTGMSSQYF	TGCAGCGTCGCTGGGACAGGGATGAGCAGTCAGTACTTC
TRBV25-1	TRBJ2-1	many	TRBD1	CASSVWDRPNEQFF	TGTGCCAGCAGTGTATGGGACAGGCCCAATGAGCAGTTCTTC
TRBV10-3	TRBJ1-1	-	-	CAISADSYLNTEAFF	TGTGCCATCAGTGCCGACAGCTACCTCAACACTGAAGCTTTCTTT
TRBV28	TRBJ2-2	-	-	CATRETRNAGELFF	TGTGCCACTCGGGAAACCCGAAACGCCGGGGAGCTGTTTTTT
TRBV28	TRBJ2-7	few	-	CATTRARQSYEQYF	TGTGCCACCACCCGGGCCAGACAGTCCTACGAGCAGTACTTC
TRBV7-3	TRBJ2-3	-	-	CASSLQAGALSHRDTQYF	TGTGCCAGCAGCTTACAGGCCGGGGCCCTTTCCCACCGAGATACGCAGTATTTT
TRBV19	TRBJ2-3	-	TRBD2	CASARLAGLTDTQYF	TGTGCCAGCGCCCGACTAGCGGGGCTCACAGATACGCAGTATTTT
TRBV6-5	TRBJ2-7	-	TRBD1	CASSYLRTGGEQYF	TGTGCCAGCAGTTACTTGAGGACAGGGGGCGAGCAGTACTTC
TRBV28	TRBJ1-5	many	-	CASSLKPQHF	TGTGCCAGCAGTTTAAAGCCCCAGCATTTT
TRBV18	TRBJ2-6	-	-	CASSPRQEFFSGANVLTF	TGTGCCAGCTCACCCCGACAGGAGTTCTTCTCTGGGGCCAACGTCCTGACTTTC
TRBV6-5	TRBJ2-3	many	-	CASSSTPFPQYF	TGTGCCAGCAGTTCCACCCCTTTTCCGCAGTATTTT
TRBV13	TRBJ1-2	once	-	CASSLGGSASSTNYGYTF	TGTGCCAGCAGCTTGGGAGGGAGCGCATCCTCGACTAACTATGGCTACACCTTC
TRBV6-2/TRBV6-3	TRBJ2-7	few	-	CASSYQGPAYEQYF	TGTGCCAGCAGTTACCAGGGACCCGCCTACGAGCAGTACTTC
TRBV5-4	TRBJ2-4	-	-	CASSFWASGAKNIQYF	TGTGCCAGCAGCTTTTGGGCGTCAGGAGCCAAAAACATTCAGTACTTC
TRBV4-3	TRBJ2-1	few	-	CASSQVRGSLNEQFF	TGCGCCAGCAGCCAAGTTCGAGGTAGCCTCAATGAGCAGTTCTTC
TRBV13	TRBJ2-7	-	-	CASSFYGGYEQYF	TGTGCCAGCAGCTTTTATGGGGGGTACGAGCAGTACTTC
TRBV13	TRBJ1-5	-	-	CASSLGVDQPQHF	TGTGCCAGCAGCTTAGGCGTCGATCAGCCCCAGCATTTT
TRBV7-9	TRBJ2-7	many	-	CASSGHTGLYEQYF	TGTGCCAGCAGCGGCCACACAGGTCTCTACGAGCAGTACTTC
TRBV7-9	TRBJ2-7	-	-	CASGGSSYEQYF	TGTGCCAGCGGAGGCAGCTCCTACGAGCAGTACTTC
TRBV11-2	TRBJ2-3	few	TRBD2	CASTSGYTDTQYF	TGTGCCAGCACTAGCGGATACACAGATACGCAGTATTTT